Listed here are 27 T cell receptor beta chains from one sample, sequenced in a study of post-analysis software for immune sequencing data. Study-level results: TRBV segments more frequent in patients than in controls numbered a few and included TRBV5-6, TRBV5-1 and TRBV20-1.

No antigen is known for these receptors. Unique molecular identifiers featured in each of the TCR beta cDNA libraries. MiXCR was run by TCRdb on the PCR reads, yielding one entry per CDR3 protein. The sample yields roughly 540,000 distinct CDR3 sequences, around 36% seen once. Sequenced sample: blood. The source is a girl aged 2-17 years with multiple sclerosis.

This clonotype was found once. V gene TRBV6-5 combines with J gene TRBJ2-7; no clear D. There are 17 residues in the CDR3. The germline V gene has CDR1 MNHEY and CDR2 SVGAGI. V was pared by 4 bases and J by 0 bases, with 19 bases between. CDR3 in amino acids: CASSLRFGTSSSYEQYF. The CDR3 nucleotides read TGTGCCAGCAGTTTGAGGTTTGGAACTTCGAGCTCCTACGAGCAGTACTTC.

In its sample, this clonotype was seen a few times. The V and J genes are TRBV11-2 and TRBJ2-2; D unresolved. The CDR3 covers 15 residues. V dropped 7 bases and J dropped 4 bases, with 16 bases sitting between them. Germline lookup yields CDR1 SGHAT and CDR2 FQNNGV. The CDR3 DNA reads TGTGCCAGCAATGACCCACCCGTAGGCACCGGGGAGCTGTTTTTT. Translation gives CASNDPPVGTGELFF.

The chain couples TRBV5-1 to TRBJ2-4, with D possibly being TRBD1 (5 bases). CDR3 size: 14 residues. Deletions cut 0 bases from V and 5 bases from J, with 9 bases between. In germline, CDR1 is SGHRS, CDR2 YFSETQ. Here the CDR3 reads CASSLETGQNIQYF. The CDR3 region has the DNA TGCGCCAGCAGCTTGGAAACAGGCCAAAACATTCAGTACTTC.

The chain joins TRBV29-1 to TRBJ1-2, with 12 bases matching TRBD1. This CDR3 contains 13 residues. Germline loops: CDR1 SQVTM, CDR2 ANQGSEA. Trimming removed 7 bases from V and 6 bases from J; junction bases left unmatched: 6. The CDR3 region has the DNA TGCAGCGGCGGGACAGGGGGCGTAAATGGCTACACCTTC. Translated, it gives CSGGTGGVNGYTF.

This clonotype was observed a single time. This chain uses TRBV2 with TRBJ2-2, with TRBD2 identical over 13 bases. Looked up from germline, CDR1 is SNHLY and CDR2 is FYNNEI. The CDR3 contains 19 residues. V dropped 5 bases and J dropped 1; count of bases not matched to a gene: 10. CDR3 sequence: CASSSMWTSGGQNTGELFF. The DNA of the CDR3 is TGTGCCAGCAGTAGTATGTGGACTAGCGGGGGCCAGAACACCGGGGAGCTGTTTTTT.

This clonotype was picked up a small number of times. The chain carries TRBV28 and TRBJ2-3, with TRBD2 identical over 7 bases. The CDR3 contains 15 residues. CDR1 is MDHEN, CDR2 SYDVKM, per germline. V was clipped by 6 bases and J by 2 bases; unmatched bases: 8. CDR3 DNA: TGTGCCAGCAGGCTGGGGGGGTACCACACAGATACGCAGTATTTT. This gives the protein CASRLGGYHTDTQYF.

V usage is TRBV12-3 or TRBV12-4 and J usage is TRBJ1-1, with a possible D match to TRBD1 (5 bases). CDR3 length: 15 amino acids. The ends were cut back, 5 bases at V and 4 bases at J, with 17 bases in the middle. The CDR3 DNA is TGTGCCAGCAGTCCCTCAGGACGGGGCCCCACTGAAGCTTTCTTT. Its protein product is CASSPSGRGPTEAFF.

The chain carries TRBV5-6 and TRBJ2-3, with TRBD2 identical over 9 bases. With 4 bases clipped from V and 0 bases from J, the junction kept 9 bases outside the gene matches. Germline loops: CDR1 SGHDT, CDR2 YYEEEE. The CDR3 loop spans 17 amino acids. The CDR3 sequence is CASSRRLAATSTDTQYF. CDR3 sequence (DNA): TGTGCCAGCAGCCGGAGACTAGCGGCTACTAGCACAGATACGCAGTATTTT.

This sequence joins TRBV5-1 and TRBJ2-1, with 7 bases identical to TRBD1. The tail of the sequence fits TRBJ2-7 better, so the J call may be wrong. CDR1 is SGHRS and CDR2 is YFSETQ in the germline V gene. The CDR3 totals 14 residues. CDR3 nucleotide sequence: TGCGCCAGCAGCGTCGACAGGGTCCCTCACGAGCAGTACTTC. Translated: CASSVDRVPHEQYF.

CDR3 DNA: TGCGCCAGCAGCTTTTCTAGCGGGGGTTCTAGCACAGATACGCAGTATTTT. Amino acid sequence: CASSFSSGGSSTDTQYF. This chain links TRBV5-1 with TRBJ2-3; 10 positions match TRBD2. Germline V gene data show CDR1 as SGHRS and CDR2 as YFSETQ. CDR3 length: 17 amino acids. V gave up 2 bases and J gave up 0 bases; unmatched junction bases: 6.

With regard to this clonotype: The junction and the germline gene differ at one end; a read error may be behind it. The rearrangement links TRBV6-2 or TRBV6-3 to TRBJ2-1; D may be TRBD2 (5 bases). The germline CDR1 and CDR2 sequences are MNHEY and SVGEGT. This CDR3 spans 14 amino acids. In nucleotides, the CDR3 is TGTGCCAGCGGTTACACCCTAACGTCGGGAGAGCAGTTCTTC. As protein: CASGYTLTSGEQFF.

The chain combines TRBV12-3 or TRBV12-4 with TRBJ2-7, with D possibly TRBD1 on 5 matching bases. The DNA end is more similar to TRBJ2-5, so the J call may be wrong. The CDR3 consists of 13 residues. The CDR3 loop is CASCADRRLTQYF. As DNA, the CDR3 is TGTGCCAGTTGCGCCGACAGACGATTGACCCAGTACTTC.

This rearrangement joins TRBV28 to TRBJ2-3, with D tentatively TRBD2 (6 bases). V lost 5 bases and J 11 bases, leaving 17 bases between the germline ends. This CDR3 is built from 13 residues. Per germline, CDR1 MDHEN and CDR2 SYDVKM. As DNA, the CDR3 is TGTGCCAGCAGTGTCCGGGACTTGATAAGGCAGTATTTT. Protein sequence: CASSVRDLIRQYF.

The chain recombines TRBV6-1 with TRBJ1-1; 7 nucleotides align to TRBD1. V lost 6 bases and J lost 4; bases outside the gene matches: 8. CDR3 length equals 14 residues. The germline CDR1 and CDR2 sequences are MNHNS and SASEGT. CDR3 region: CASSVPRGTTEAFF. CDR3 DNA sequence: TGTGCCAGCAGCGTTCCCAGGGGGACCACTGAAGCTTTCTTT.

This clonotype was counted many times. This chain connects TRBV7-9 to TRBJ2-5; tentatively, D is TRBD2 (7 bases). With 4 bases removed from V and 5 bases from J, the gap between germline ends came to 14 bases. Germline-derived CDR1 and CDR2 are SEHNR and FQNEAQ (reference sequence). The CDR3 is 14 amino acids. The chain's CDR3 is CASSWGGRRETQYF. CDR3 in DNA: TGTGCCAGCAGCTGGGGGGGCCGAAGGGAGACCCAGTACTTC.

This rearrangement joins TRBV12-3 or TRBV12-4 to TRBJ2-7; 7 bases map to TRBD1. The CDR3 is made up of 14 amino acids. The J segment lost 5 bases and the V segment lost 4 bases, leaving 8 bases of the junction unmatched. The CDR3 spells CASSSGQEADEQYF. The CDR3 DNA reads as TGTGCCAGCAGTTCAGGACAGGAGGCAGACGAGCAGTACTTC.

This clonotype was observed a handful of times. The genes are TRBV15 and TRBJ2-6, with D uncertain. The CDR3 covers 16 residues. Germline V gene data show CDR1 as LNHNV and CDR2 as YYDKDF (reference sequence). V dropped 0 bases and J dropped 0 bases, with 6 bases sitting between them. CDR3 nucleotide sequence: TGTGCCACCAGCAGAGATGTGTCCTCTGGGGCCAACGTCCTGACTTTC. Translation gives CATSRDVSSGANVLTF.

The V and J genes are TRBV20-1 and TRBJ1-2, with a possible D match to TRBD1 (6 bases). CDR3 size: 13 residues. CDR1 and CDR2 from the germline V gene are DFQATT and SNEGSKA (reference sequence). The germline V and J ends were trimmed by 2 bases and 4 bases, with 11 bases remaining between them. The CDR3 sequence: CSARQGPSYGYTF. The CDR3 DNA reads as TGCAGTGCTAGACAGGGGCCTAGCTATGGCTACACCTTC.

The rearrangement links TRBV20-1 to TRBJ2-7; 9 bases align to TRBD1. The CDR3 sequence is 15 residues long. CDR1 is DFQATT and CDR2 is SNEGSKA in the germline V gene (reference sequence). V shed 3 bases and J 3 bases; nucleotides not matched to a gene: 9. The CDR3 region is CSASMIQGAVYEQYF. The DNA for the CDR3 is TGCAGTGCTAGTATGATACAGGGGGCTGTCTACGAGCAGTACTTC.

The chain uses TRBV6-5 and TRBJ2-3, with 11 bases lining up with TRBD2. Germline V lookup: CDR1 MNHEY, CDR2 SVGAGI. After removal of 5 bases from V and 6 bases from J, the junction contained 7 bases not matched to a gene. CDR3 size: 15 residues. The CDR3 is CASSQLAGVPDTQYF. CDR3 nucleotide sequence: TGTGCCAGCAGTCAACTAGCGGGAGTACCGGATACGCAGTATTTT.

This chain links TRBV10-3 with TRBJ1-1; D gene unclear. The length of the CDR3 is 15 residues. V was shortened by 5 bases and J by 2 bases, with 15 bases between the two germline ends. In germline, CDR1 is ENHRY, CDR2 SYGVKD. The CDR3 protein is CAISSSGRPNTEAFF. The CDR3 bases are TGTGCCATCAGTTCCTCCGGGAGGCCCAACACTGAAGCTTTCTTT.

This rearrangement joins TRBV5-1 to TRBJ1-1; a weak D match, TRBD1 (6 bases). The V end was cut by 2 bases, the J end by 1 base, with 15 bases between. The length of the CDR3 is 16 residues. The germline V gene encodes CDR1 SGHRS and CDR2 YFSETQ. The DNA for the CDR3 is TGCGCCAGCAGCTTCGGGGACAACCGAAAGAACACTGAAGCTTTCTTT. This codes for CASSFGDNRKNTEAFF.

This chain connects TRBV12-3 or TRBV12-4 to TRBJ1-1, with TRBD1 matching over 7 bases. The trim removed 5 bases at V and 7 bases at J, leaving 16 bases unmatched. The CDR3 runs 16 residues. CDR3 amino acids: CASSATGPGAFGEAFF. The CDR3 bases are TGTGCCAGCAGTGCGACAGGGCCGGGGGCGTTTGGTGAAGCTTTCTTT.

A few counts support this clonotype. The V gene is TRBV5-5, the J gene TRBJ1-1, with 9 bases matching TRBD1. V lost 4 bases and J lost 5; bases outside the gene matches: 6. CDR3 length equals 14 residues. In germline, CDR1 is SGHKS, CDR2 YYEKEE (reference sequence). CDR3 sequence (DNA): TGTGCCAGCAGCCCAACGGGGACAGGGACTGAAGCTTTCTTT. The encoded protein is CASSPTGTGTEAFF.

This clonotype has just one count. The V and J genes are TRBV7-2 and TRBJ2-1; weak D call: TRBD2 (6 bases). The CDR3 has 14 residues. V lost 5 bases to trimming and J lost 7 bases, with 15 bases between them. CDR1 is SGHTA, CDR2 FQGNSA, per germline. CDR3 sequence (DNA): TGTGCCAGCAGCACTCAGTCGGGGAGGAATGAGCAGTTCTTC. Its translation: CASSTQSGRNEQFF.

As regards this clonotype: It is likely a read error, because the conserved phenylalanine at the end of the CDR3 is missing. The CDR3 DNA reads as TGTGCCAGCAGCTTAGTTGCGGACACAGAGCAGTTCGTC. Its protein product is CASSLVADTEQFV. V and J are TRBV7-6 and TRBJ2-1, with D perhaps matching TRBD1 (5 bases). Trimming took 1 base from V and 10 from J, leaving 11 bases between them. Germline V gene sequence: CDR1 SGHVS, CDR2 FNYEAQ. The CDR3 has 13 amino acids.

The rearrangement joins TRBV7-9 to TRBJ2-5, with D possibly matching TRBD2 (6 bases). The CDR3 runs 19 residues. The V end lost 3 bases, the J end lost 1 base, and 24 bases lay between the germline ends. Germline CDR1 reads SEHNR; CDR2 reads FQNEAQ (reference sequence). In DNA, the CDR3 is TGTGCCAGCAGCTTCCTCCTTAAAACCGGGAGAAAGTCCCAAGAGACCCAGTACTTC. Translation: CASSFLLKTGRKSQETQYF.